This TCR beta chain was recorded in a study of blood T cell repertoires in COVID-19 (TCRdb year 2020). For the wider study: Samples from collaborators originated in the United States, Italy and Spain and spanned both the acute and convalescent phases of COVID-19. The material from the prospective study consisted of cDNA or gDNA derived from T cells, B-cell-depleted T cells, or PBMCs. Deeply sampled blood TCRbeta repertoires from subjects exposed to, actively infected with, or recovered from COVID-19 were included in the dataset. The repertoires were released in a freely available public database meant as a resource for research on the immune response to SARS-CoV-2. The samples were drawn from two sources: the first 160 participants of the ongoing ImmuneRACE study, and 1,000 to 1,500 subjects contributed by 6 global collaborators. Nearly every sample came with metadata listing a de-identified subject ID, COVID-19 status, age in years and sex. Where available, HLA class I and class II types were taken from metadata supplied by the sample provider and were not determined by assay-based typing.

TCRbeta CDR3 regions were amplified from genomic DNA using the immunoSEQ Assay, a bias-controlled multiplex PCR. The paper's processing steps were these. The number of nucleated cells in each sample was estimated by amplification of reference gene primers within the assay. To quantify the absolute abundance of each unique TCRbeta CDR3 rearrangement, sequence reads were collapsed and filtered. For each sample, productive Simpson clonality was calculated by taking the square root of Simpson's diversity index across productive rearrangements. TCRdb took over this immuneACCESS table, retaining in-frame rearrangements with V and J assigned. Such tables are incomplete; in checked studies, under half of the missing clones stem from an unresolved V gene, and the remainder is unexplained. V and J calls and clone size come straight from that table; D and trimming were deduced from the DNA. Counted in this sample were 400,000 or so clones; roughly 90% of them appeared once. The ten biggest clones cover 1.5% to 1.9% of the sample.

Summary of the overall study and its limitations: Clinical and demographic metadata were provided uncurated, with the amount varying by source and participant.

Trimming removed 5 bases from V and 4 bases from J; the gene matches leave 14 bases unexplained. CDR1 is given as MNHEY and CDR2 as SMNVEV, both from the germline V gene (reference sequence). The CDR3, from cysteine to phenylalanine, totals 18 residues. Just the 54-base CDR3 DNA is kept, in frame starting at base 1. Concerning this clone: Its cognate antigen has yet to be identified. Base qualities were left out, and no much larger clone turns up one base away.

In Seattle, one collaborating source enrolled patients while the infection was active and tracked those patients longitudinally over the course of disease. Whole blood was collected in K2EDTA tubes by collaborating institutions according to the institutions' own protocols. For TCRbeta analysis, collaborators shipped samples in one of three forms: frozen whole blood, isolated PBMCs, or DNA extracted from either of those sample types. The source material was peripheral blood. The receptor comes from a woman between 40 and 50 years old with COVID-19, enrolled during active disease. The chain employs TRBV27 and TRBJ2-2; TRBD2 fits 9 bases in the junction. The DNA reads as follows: TGTGCCAGCAGTCCATCCCGGGTAAGCGGGAGGACCACCGGGGAGCTGTTTTTT. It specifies CASSPSRVSGRTTGELFF.